This TCR beta chain came from a study of T cells after yellow fever vaccination. Germline V gives CDR1 MNHNS, CDR2 SASEGT. The CDR3 is 16 residues long. V dropped 3 bases and J dropped 0 bases, with 12 bases sitting between them. TCRdb analysed the 5' RACE reads with MiXCR anew, one entry per CDR3 protein. In the table there are 500,000 to 700,000 distinct CDR3 sequences, under 25% of which are singletons. This clonotype was seen more than once but under ten times. The clonotype comes from a man aged 25 to 45 who received the YFV17D yellow fever vaccine. The V and J genes are TRBV6-1 and TRBJ2-4, with D perhaps matching TRBD1 (6 bases). Sequencing was performed on PBMCs, taken 15 days after the yellow fever booster vaccination. The CDR3, as DNA: TGTGCCAGCAGTGAGACAGGACTCCTAGCCAAAAACATTCAGTACTTC. It codes for CASSETGLLAKNIQYF.